Included here is one T cell receptor beta chain sequence, with context. The antigen remains undetermined. These data belong to a study of cytomegalovirus exposure and HLA in healthy donors. As for the study in general: Out of fewer than 400 genotyped donors, approximately 84% belonged to the Caucasian-associated ancestry cluster.

With 60 Vbeta and 13 Jbeta primers, the PCR was carried out. Sequenced by immunoSEQ multiplex PCR; TCRdb stores in-frame clones only, minus some. The table records roughly 200,000 clones, nearly 80% of them present only once. Study-wide results and caveats: In vitro, a few CMV-associated chains proved specific for CMV antigens. Excluded: some indistinguishable V segments such as TRBV6-2 and TRBV6-3. The study reported that TCR beta sequences accurately predicted HLA-A and HLA-B alleles in most subjects.

Per germline, CDR1 LGHNA and CDR2 YSLEER. The CDR3 covers 15 residues. With V trimmed by 0 bases and J by 5 bases, 7 bases remained unmatched. This chain connects TRBV4-3 to TRBJ2-7; 7 bases align to TRBD2. Sequencing used PBMCs. This receptor was taken from a female donor in good health and CMV-seronegative. Here the CDR3 reads CASSQDRTGGDEQYF. In DNA form, the CDR3 reads TGCGCCAGCAGCCAAGATCGCACGGGAGGCGACGAGCAGTACTTC.